One sample yielded the 14 T cell receptor beta chains listed below, sequenced in a study of T cell responses to AZD1222 COVID-19 vaccine. Repertoires were generated with immunoSEQ multiplex PCR, while TCRdb's copy carries only in-frame clones and drops some. The sample lists roughly 130,000 clones; 88% were seen once. The sequences come from peripheral blood, collected on day 0 of AZD1222 vaccination. The receptors stem from an adult in good health.

V is TRBV27 and J is TRBJ1-1; perhaps TRBD1 as D (5 bases). The germline gives CDR1 MNHEY, CDR2 SMNVEV (reference sequence). The CDR3 length is 13 residues. V was cut by 8 bases and J by 2 bases, with 12 bases left in between. The CDR3 DNA is TGTGCCAGCCGAAAGACAGATAACACTGAAGCTTTCTTT. Translating gives CASRKTDNTEAFF.

Concerning this clone: Other DNA sequences of this sample code for an identical CDR3. The gene calls are TRBV12-3 or TRBV12-4 and TRBJ1-3; D remains unclear. V dropped 2 bases and J dropped 4 bases, with 3 bases sitting between them. The CDR3 consists of 12 residues. The CDR3 here is CASSLSGNTIYF. CDR3 in DNA: TGTGCCAGCAGTTTATCGGGAAACACCATATATTTT.

A single count supports this clone. This chain connects TRBV4-2 to TRBJ2-7; 11 bases line up with TRBD2. Germline loops: CDR1 LGHNA, CDR2 YNFKEQ. The CDR3 consists of 16 residues. Losses at the gene ends were 4 bases for V and 2 bases for J; bases not matched to a gene: 7. In DNA, the CDR3 is TGTGCCAGCAGCCGTAGCGGGGGGGTGATCCCCTACGAGCAGTACTTC. This gives the protein CASSRSGGVIPYEQYF.

This clone was seen a handful of times. The rearrangement joins TRBV2 to TRBJ2-7; TRBD1 might be the D (5 bases). This CDR3 has 13 amino acids. CDR1 is SNHLY, CDR2 FYNNEI, per germline. V lost 6 bases and J 1 base, leaving 10 bases between the germline ends. The CDR3, as DNA: TGTGCCAGCAGGTTAGGGGATTCCTACGAGCAGTACTTC. It translates to CASRLGDSYEQYF.

The chain recombines TRBV11-1 with TRBJ2-5; 7 bases fit TRBD1. Germline CDR1 reads SGHAT; CDR2 reads FQDESV (reference sequence). The length of the CDR3 is 15 residues. Trimming at V came to 1 base and at J to 2 bases, leaving 4 bases not matched to a gene. The DNA of the CDR3 is TGTGCCAGCAGCTTAGACAGGGGCTTTCAAGAGACCCAGTACTTC. The encoded protein is CASSLDRGFQETQYF.

This clone came up a few times. This rearrangement joins TRBV21-1 to TRBJ1-1; whether TRBD1, the table's D call, matches the DNA was not checked. TRBV21-1 is termed a pseudogene. The length of the CDR3 is 16 residues. The CDR3, as DNA: TGTGCCAGCAGCAAAGAGGGGACACCGGCGAACACTGAAGCTTTCTTT. Protein: CASSKEGTPANTEAFF.

The chain has TRBV7-9 and TRBJ2-6, with 10 bases matching TRBD1. Unmatched junction bases numbered 0, after V lost 1 base and J lost 0 bases. The CDR3 consists of 17 residues. In germline, CDR1 is SEHNR, CDR2 FQNEAQ (reference sequence). CDR3 sequence (DNA): TGTGCCAGCAGCTTAGGGACAGGGGGCTCTGGGGCCAACGTCCTGACTTTC. Amino acids: CASSLGTGGSGANVLTF.

V is TRBV6-5 and J is TRBJ2-7; the match to TRBD2 covers 10 bases. Germline V gene sequence: CDR1 MNHEY, CDR2 SVGAGI. V was clipped by 5 bases and J by 0 bases; unmatched bases: 1. The CDR3 contains 14 residues. DNA of the CDR3: TGTGCCAGCAGTCGGACTAGCGGCTCCTACGAGCAGTACTTC. Its protein is CASSRTSGSYEQYF.

The chain recombines TRBV27 with TRBJ2-3; D is unresolved. This CDR3 contains 12 residues. From germline, CDR1 is MNHEY and CDR2 SMNVEV (reference sequence). Trimming took off 6 bases at V and 2 bases at J, with 6 bases between the two ends. The CDR3 reads CASSSVTDTQYF. The DNA for the CDR3 is TGTGCCAGCAGCTCAGTCACAGATACGCAGTATTTT.

This chain connects TRBV5-4 to TRBJ2-2; TRBD1 agrees at 8 bases. Trimming took 3 bases from V and 4 from J; bases not matched to a gene: 2. The length of the CDR3 is 14 residues. The germline V gene encodes CDR1 SGHNT and CDR2 YYREEE (reference sequence). The CDR3 loop is CASSSGGITGELFF. In DNA, the CDR3 is TGTGCCAGCAGCTCAGGGGGCATCACCGGGGAGCTGTTTTTT.

V gene TRBV14 combines with J gene TRBJ1-1; 12 bases align to TRBD1. This CDR3 is built from 14 residues. Germline loops: CDR1 SGHDN, CDR2 FVKESK. J lost 11 bases, V lost 3 bases, and 7 bases had no gene match. The CDR3 region has the DNA TGTGCCAGCAGCCAGGTTCTTGGGACAGGGGGCGCTTTCTTT. Its protein is CASSQVLGTGGAFF.

V gene TRBV5-1 combines with J gene TRBJ1-4; TRBD1 might be the D (5 bases). Germline CDR1 and CDR2: SGHRS and YFSETQ. V lost 0 bases, J lost 7 bases, and 13 bases lay in between. The CDR3 consists of 15 residues. The CDR3 region is CASSLEAGFGEKLFF. The CDR3 nucleotides are TGCGCCAGCAGCTTGGAAGCAGGGTTTGGTGAAAAACTGTTTTTT.

This clone has a handful of counts. The V gene is TRBV3-1 (or the pseudogene TRBV3-2), the J gene TRBJ1-2, with a tentative D call TRBD1 (6 bases). Germline values: CDR1 LGHDT, CDR2 YNNKEL (reference sequence). The V and J ends lost 2 bases and 4 bases respectively, with 14 bases between them. The CDR3 has 15 residues. CDR3 nucleotide sequence: TGTGCCAGCAGCCAACCAGGACAGCAGGGCTATGGCTACACCTTC. Protein sequence: CASSQPGQQGYGYTF.

The rearrangement joins TRBV5-1 to TRBJ2-1, with D maybe TRBD2 (6 bases). Trimming removed 7 bases at V and 5 bases at J, with 13 bases between. CDR1 and CDR2 from the germline V gene are SGHRS and YFSETQ. The CDR3 is made up of 13 amino acids. In DNA, the CDR3 is TGCGCCAGCCAAAGAGCGGGCAACAATGAGCAGTTCTTC. Translated: CASQRAGNNEQFF.